The next 17 T cell receptor beta chains were all read from a single sample in a study of cytotoxic CD8 clonotypes in ibrutinib-treated CLL (dated by TCRdb to 2020 to 2023). The library was built by means of the immunoSEQ multiplex PCR assay. Drawn from immuneACCESS, this table holds only the in-frame rearrangements with V and J called that TCRdb kept. Clones are partly lost; checked studies trace under half to an unresolved V gene and leave the rest unexplained. The sample includes around 160,000 clones, with approximately 77% observed a single time. About 1.9% of the sample is taken by the ten largest. What the time point label conveys for this sample: about 11 months on ibrutinib. The sequences come from PBMCs, collected after 12 months of ibrutinib treatment. Source of these receptors: a human donor with chronic lymphocytic leukemia.

Of note for this clone: A read error may account for a junction end that differs from germline. This specimen includes other DNA sequences encoding the same CDR3. The genes are TRBV29-1 and TRBJ1-2; TRBD1 might be the D (5 bases). CDR1 is SQVTM, CDR2 ANQGSEA, per germline. This CDR3 spans 13 amino acids. CDR3 protein: CSVEGPSRDGYTF. CDR3 sequence (DNA): TGCAGTGTTGAGGGACCCTCTAGGGATGGCTACACCTTC.

The rearrangement uses TRBV10-2 and TRBJ1-1, with 7 positions matching TRBD1. With V trimmed by 6 bases and J by 3 bases, 4 bases remained unmatched. The CDR3 totals 13 residues. Germline-derived CDR1 and CDR2 are WSHSY and SAAADI. For the CDR3, the DNA is TGCGCCAGCAGAGCTACAGGGGACACTGAAGCTTTCTTT. As protein: CASRATGDTEAFF.

This sequence joins TRBV9 and TRBJ2-3; TRBD2 aligns across 10 bases. In germline, CDR1 is SGDLS, CDR2 YYNGEE. The J segment lost 5 bases and the V segment lost 0 bases, leaving 9 bases of the junction unmatched. The CDR3 sequence is 17 residues long. The CDR3 sequence: CASSVAASGGAIDTQYF. The DNA of the CDR3 is TGTGCCAGCAGCGTAGCGGCCAGCGGGGGGGCGATAGATACGCAGTATTTT. Looking up the rest from reference TRBV9 and TRBJ2-3 gives the full variable domain: DSGVTQTPKHLITATGQRVTLRCSPRSGDLSVYWYQQSLDQGLQFLIQYYNGEERAKGNILERFSAQQFPDLHSELNLSSLELGDSALYFCASSVAASGGAIDTQYFGPGTRLTVL.

The rearrangement links TRBV9 to TRBJ1-3; the match to TRBD1 covers 10 bases. The CDR3 runs 16 residues. CDR1 is SGDLS and CDR2 is YYNGEE in the germline V gene. V lost 2 bases and J lost 4; bases outside the gene matches: 6. CDR3 DNA sequence: TGTGCCAGCAGCGTCCAGACAGGGGGCGCAGGAAACACCATATATTTT. This encodes CASSVQTGGAGNTIYF.

J is TRBJ2-7 and V is TRBV29-1; tentatively, D is TRBD2 (6 bases). The V end was cut by 4 bases, the J end by 2 bases, with 9 bases between. Germline CDR1 and CDR2: SQVTM and ANQGSEA. The CDR3 covers 12 residues. CDR3 sequence: CSVVPGAYEQYF. The CDR3 DNA reads TGCAGCGTTGTCCCGGGGGCCTACGAGCAGTACTTC.

This clone was detected only once. V usage is TRBV7-2 and J usage is TRBJ1-5, with D tentatively TRBD1 (6 bases). V was clipped by 1 base and J by 12 bases, with 19 bases between them. There are 15 residues in the CDR3. Germline values: CDR1 SGHTA, CDR2 FQGNSA. DNA for the CDR3: TGTGCCAGCAGCTTAGAGGCGGGGGCCCTTAGTCTCCAGCATTTT. Protein: CASSLEAGALSLQHF.

The chain couples TRBV14 to TRBJ1-2, with D maybe TRBD1 (5 bases). This CDR3 is built from 12 residues. From germline, CDR1 is SGHDN and CDR2 FVKESK. The V end was cut by 1 base, the J end by 8 bases, with 8 bases between. The CDR3 nucleotides read TGTGCCAGCAGCCAAGTACGGGGCGGCTACACCTTC. Translated: CASSQVRGGYTF.

V and J are TRBV18 and TRBJ2-2; D unclear. This CDR3 has 16 amino acids. The germline V gene encodes CDR1 KGHSH and CDR2 LQKENI. Trimming pared 2 bases from V and 0 bases from J, leaving 10 bases between. CDR3 nucleotides: TGTGCCAGCTCACCATACAGCGTCCCGAACACCGGGGAGCTGTTTTTT. Translated, it gives CASSPYSVPNTGELFF.

This chain links TRBV18 with TRBJ2-3; 8 bases match TRBD2. V trimming: 0 bases; J trimming: 0 bases; junction bases outside the gene matches: 8. Germline V lookup: CDR1 KGHSH, CDR2 LQKENI. CDR3 size: 18 residues. The CDR3 protein is CASSPPLTSGTSTDTQYF. The CDR3 nucleotides are TGTGCCAGCTCACCACCGCTAACTAGCGGAACTAGCACAGATACGCAGTATTTT.

This chain connects TRBV19 to TRBJ1-4, with D uncertain. CDR3 length: 16 residues. Trimming took 7 bases from V and 2 from J, leaving 17 bases between them. CDR1 and CDR2 from the germline V gene are LNHDA and SQIVND (reference sequence). CDR3 sequence (DNA): TGTGCCAGTACCCCCGGCCGTTTTGGGACTAATGAAAAACTGTTTTTT. This gives the protein CASTPGRFGTNEKLFF.

The chain joins TRBV10-3 to TRBJ1-5, with D perhaps TRBD1 (6 bases). The CDR3 length is 15 residues. CDR1 is ENHRY, CDR2 SYGVKD, per germline. The ends were cut back, 10 bases at V and 1 base at J, with 17 bases in the middle. The CDR3 DNA follows: TGTGCCACCAACAGGGCACCTACGAGCAATCAGCCCCAGCATTTT. Translating it yields CATNRAPTSNQPQHF.

The rearrangement joins TRBV29-1 to TRBJ1-2, with 8 bases matching TRBD1. V shed 3 bases, J shed 3 bases, and the junction held 12 bases outside the gene matches. The germline V gene has CDR1 SQVTM and CDR2 ANQGSEA. CDR3 length equals 16 residues. CDR3 region: CSVDFPPQGADYGYTF. CDR3 DNA sequence: TGCAGCGTTGACTTCCCCCCCCAGGGGGCAGACTATGGCTACACCTTC.

V gene TRBV4-3 combines with J gene TRBJ2-3; the D gene is possibly TRBD2 (5 bases). V lost 0 bases and J 0 bases, leaving 13 bases between the germline ends. Looked up from germline, CDR1 is LGHNA and CDR2 is YSLEER. The CDR3 is made up of 17 amino acids. CDR3 amino acids: CASSQEEVRSSTDTQYF. The CDR3 bases are TGCGCCAGCAGCCAAGAGGAGGTGCGGTCTAGCACAGATACGCAGTATTTT.

Details on this clone: This specimen includes other DNA sequences encoding the same CDR3. The chain combines TRBV5-1 with TRBJ2-3, with TRBD2 identical over 7 bases. CDR1 SGHRS and CDR2 YFSETQ come from the germline V gene. The CDR3 is made up of 15 amino acids. J gave up 1 base and V 3 bases, and 5 bases lay outside the gene matches. The CDR3 DNA sequence: TGCGCCAGCAGCTCAGGAACTAGCGGCACAGATACGCAGTATTTT. Translation: CASSSGTSGTDTQYF.

As to this clone: The identical CDR3 is also encoded by other nucleotide sequences in the sample. The chain couples TRBV5-1 to TRBJ2-1; TRBD2 matches 7 bases. Germline-derived CDR1 and CDR2 are SGHRS and YFSETQ. The CDR3 totals 16 residues. The ends lost 4 bases at V and 1 base at J; junction bases unmatched: 8. The CDR3 here is CASSLLAGQSYNEQFF. The CDR3 DNA is TGCGCCAGCAGCCTCTTAGCGGGTCAATCCTACAATGAGCAGTTCTTC.

The V call is TRBV7-9, the J call TRBJ2-1, with TRBD2 identical over 9 bases. The J segment lost 7 bases and the V segment lost 2 bases, leaving 12 bases of the junction unmatched. CDR1 and CDR2 from the germline V gene are SEHNR and FQNEAQ (reference sequence). The CDR3 has 17 residues. The CDR3 DNA reads TGTGCCAGCAGCTTAAACGTACGGCGGGGGGGAGCAAATGAGCAGTTCTTC. Residues: CASSLNVRRGGANEQFF. The variable domain in full, with the rest retrieved from reference TRBV7-9 and TRBJ2-1, is DTGVSQNPRHKITKRGQNVTFRCDPISEHNRLYWYRQTLGQGPEFLTYFQNEAQLEKSRLLSDRFSAERPKGSFSTLEIQRTEQGDSAMYLCASSLNVRRGGANEQFFGPGTRLTVL.

The V gene is TRBV28, the J gene TRBJ1-4, with D unresolved. Trimming took off 5 bases at V and 8 bases at J, with 15 bases between the two ends. CDR1 is MDHEN, CDR2 SYDVKM, per germline. The CDR3 sequence is 14 residues long. The CDR3 protein is CASSPGPHPEKLFF. The CDR3 bases are TGTGCCAGCAGTCCAGGACCGCATCCCGAAAAACTGTTTTTT. The variable domain in full, with the rest retrieved from reference TRBV28 and TRBJ1-4, is DVKVTQSSRYLVKRTGEKVFLECVQDMDHENMFWYRQDPGLGLRLIYFSYDVKMKEKGDIPEGYSVSREKKERFSLILESASTNQTSMYLCASSPGPHPEKLFFGSGTQLSVL.